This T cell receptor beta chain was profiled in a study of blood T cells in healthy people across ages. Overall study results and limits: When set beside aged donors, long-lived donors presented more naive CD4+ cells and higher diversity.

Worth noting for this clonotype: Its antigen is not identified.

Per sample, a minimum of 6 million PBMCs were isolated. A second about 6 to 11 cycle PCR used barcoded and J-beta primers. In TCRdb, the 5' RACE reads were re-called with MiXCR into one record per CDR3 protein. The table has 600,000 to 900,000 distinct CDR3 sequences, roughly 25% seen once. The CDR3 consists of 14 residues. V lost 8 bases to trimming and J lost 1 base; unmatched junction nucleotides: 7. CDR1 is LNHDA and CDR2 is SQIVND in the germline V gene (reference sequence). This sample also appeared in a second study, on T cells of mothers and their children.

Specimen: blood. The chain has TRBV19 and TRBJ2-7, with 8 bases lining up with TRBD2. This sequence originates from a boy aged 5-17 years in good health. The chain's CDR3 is CASRTSGASYEQYF. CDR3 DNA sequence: TGTGCCAGTCGAACTAGCGGTGCTTCCTACGAGCAGTACTTC.